The 19 T cell receptor beta chains below were found in one sample sequenced in a study of human T cells and chemical hapten exposure. Time point given: healthy volunteer bleed at 6 weeks. Unfractionated whole blood was the source of the extracted total RNA. TCRdb re-called the RACE reads with MiXCR, one entry per CDR3 protein. The table has 70,000 to 85,000 distinct CDR3 sequences, over 8.5% seen once; the top ten hold approximately 1.4%. The sequencing sample was made of whole blood. These receptors were obtained from a male donor in good health. Some clones in this sample may be carry-over from other donors' samples.

This clonotype was detected many times. This chain links TRBV7-2 with TRBJ1-3; weak D call: TRBD1 (5 bases). V lost 8 bases, J lost 0 bases, and 17 bases lay in between. Germline CDR1 and CDR2: SGHTA and FQGNSA. The CDR3 totals 16 residues. The CDR3 is CASFTGRDSSGNTIYF. The DNA for the CDR3 is TGTGCCAGCTTTACGGGGCGTGACAGCTCTGGAAACACCATATATTTT.

This clonotype appeared a few times. The gene calls are TRBV4-2 and TRBJ1-4; D gene ambiguous. Germline V gene data show CDR1 as LGHNA and CDR2 as YNFKEQ. V shed 1 base and J shed 0 bases, with 6 bases lying between them. The CDR3 loop spans 15 amino acids. CDR3 nucleotide sequence: TGTGCCAGCAGCCAAGCGGACGCAACTAATGAAAAACTGTTTTTT. Residues: CASSQADATNEKLFF.

This clonotype was seen many times. The chain joins TRBV12-3 or TRBV12-4 to TRBJ1-2, with D perhaps TRBD1 (5 bases). The CDR3 contains 14 residues. V was shortened by 5 bases and J by 7 bases, with 17 bases between the two germline ends. CDR3 residues: CASSPWAGGVGYTF. For the CDR3, the DNA is TGTGCCAGCAGTCCCTGGGCAGGAGGGGTTGGCTACACCTTC.

The CDR3 protein is CASSTIAGSNTGELFF. The CDR3 coding sequence is TGTGCCAGCAGTACTATAGCGGGGAGTAACACCGGGGAGCTGTTTTTT. V usage is TRBV25-1 and J usage is TRBJ2-2; TRBD2 matches 8 bases. The ends lost 5 bases at V and 2 bases at J; junction bases unmatched: 7. The CDR3 runs 16 residues. CDR1 and CDR2 from the germline V gene are MGHDK and SYGVNS.

Only a few counts were recorded for this clonotype. V is TRBV12-3 or TRBV12-4 and J is TRBJ1-4; perhaps TRBD1 as D (5 bases). The germline V and J ends were trimmed by 5 bases and 2 bases, with 9 bases remaining between them. The length of the CDR3 is 14 residues. CDR3 bases: TGTGCCAGCAGTCCCGAGGGGACTAATGAAAAACTGTTTTTT. Translation gives CASSPEGTNEKLFF.

This chain connects TRBV4-3 to TRBJ2-1; perhaps TRBD1 as D (6 bases). This CDR3 is 16 amino acids long. Trimming left V 0 bases short and J 4 bases short, with 13 bases between. Germline V gene lookup returns CDR1 LGHNA and CDR2 YSLEER. The CDR3: CASSQDRQARYNEQFF. The CDR3 DNA reads as TGCGCCAGCAGCCAAGATCGACAGGCCCGTTACAATGAGCAGTTCTTC.

The V call is TRBV2, the J call TRBJ1-2; D unclear. Trimming removed 5 bases from V and 2 bases from J, with 18 bases in between. The CDR3 spans 16 residues. Germline lookup yields CDR1 SNHLY and CDR2 FYNNEI. The CDR3 region is CASSSYSTVSNYGYTF. CDR3 DNA sequence: TGTGCCAGCAGTTCTTACTCCACAGTGAGCAACTATGGCTACACCTTC. The entire variable domain, with the rest obtained from reference TRBV2 and TRBJ1-2, is as follows: EPEVTQTPSHQVTQMGQEVILRCVPISNHLYFYWYRQILGQKVEFLVSFYNNEISEKSEIFDDQFSVERPDGSNFTLKIRSTKLEDSAMYFCASSSYSTVSNYGYTFGSGTRLTVV.

In its sample, this clonotype was seen many times. The chain joins TRBV4-2 to TRBJ2-7; TRBD1 matches at 10 bases. The CDR3 contains 17 residues. From germline, CDR1 is LGHNA and CDR2 YNFKEQ. Trimming cost V 1 base and J 3 bases; bases outside gene matches: 9. CDR3 sequence (DNA): TGTGCCAGCAGCCAAGCCCCGCCAGGGACAGGGGTCTACGAGCAGTACTTC. Protein: CASSQAPPGTGVYEQYF.

In its sample, this clonotype was seen a few times. The V call is TRBV5-1, the J call TRBJ1-6; possibly TRBD1 for D (5 bases). The CDR3 is 15 residues long. V dropped 0 bases and J dropped 7 bases, with 11 bases sitting between them. CDR1 and CDR2 from the germline V gene are SGHRS and YFSETQ. CDR3 nucleotide sequence: TGCGCCAGCAGCTTGGGTGGGGCTGACAATTCACCCCTCCACTTT. As protein: CASSLGGADNSPLHF.

In its sample, this clonotype was seen a few times. The chain recombines TRBV14 with TRBJ1-2; D call uncertain. Germline CDR1 reads SGHDN; CDR2 reads FVKESK. With 0 bases removed from V and 3 bases from J, the gap between germline ends came to 14 bases. The CDR3 spans 16 residues. CDR3 sequence: CASSQDLEAGYYGYTF. The CDR3 bases are TGTGCCAGCAGCCAAGATCTTGAGGCGGGCTACTATGGCTACACCTTC. Full variable domain (missing parts from reference TRBV14 and TRBJ1-2): EAGVTQFPSHSVIEKGQTVTLRCDPISGHDNLYWYRRVMGKEIKFLLHFVKESKQDESGMPNNRFLAERTGGTYSTLKVQPAELEDSGVYFCASSQDLEAGYYGYTFGSGTRLTVV.

This clonotype came up many times. The chain recombines TRBV12-3 or TRBV12-4 with TRBJ2-6; weak D call: TRBD1 (5 bases). V gave up 3 bases and J gave up 1 base, with 13 bases separating them. The CDR3 totals 17 residues. CDR3 sequence reads: CASSFQGLWSGANVLTF. The CDR3 nucleotides read TGTGCCAGCAGTTTCCAGGGTTTATGGTCTGGGGCCAACGTCCTGACTTTC.

This clonotype has only a few counts. The rearrangement uses TRBV29-1 and TRBJ2-5; 7 nucleotides align to TRBD1. The V gene's germline CDR1 is SQVTM and CDR2 ANQGSEA. J lost 4 bases, V lost 4 bases, and 3 bases had no gene match. This CDR3 spans 12 amino acids. CDR3 sequence: CSVAGGAETQYF. CDR3 DNA: TGCAGCGTTGCAGGGGGTGCAGAGACCCAGTACTTC.

The table lists this clonotype with a few counts. The V call is TRBV5-1, the J call TRBJ2-7; D tentatively reads TRBD1 or TRBD2 (8 bases each). There are 15 residues in the CDR3. With 4 bases removed from V and 3 bases from J, the gap between germline ends came to 17 bases. Germline CDR1 reads SGHRS; CDR2 reads YFSETQ. This chain's CDR3 is CASSPGGTGDYEQYF. The CDR3 DNA is TGCGCCAGCAGCCCGGGGGGGACAGGCGACTACGAGCAGTACTTC.

In this sample, this clonotype turned up a few times. The chain couples TRBV29-1 to TRBJ1-1; TRBD1 aligns across 8 bases. The CDR3 extends over 13 amino acids. J gave up 1 base and V 7 bases, and 5 bases lay outside the gene matches. The germline V gene has CDR1 SQVTM and CDR2 ANQGSEA. The CDR3 is CSGRTGRNTEAFF. CDR3 DNA sequence: TGCAGCGGAAGGACAGGGAGGAACACTGAAGCTTTCTTT.

This clonotype came up a few times. The V gene is TRBV5-1, the J gene TRBJ2-5; TRBD2 is a possible D gene (5 bases). Looked up from germline, CDR1 is SGHRS and CDR2 is YFSETQ. V gave up 0 bases and J gave up 3 bases, with 12 bases separating them. CDR3 size: 15 residues. This CDR3 reads CASSLVGEPKETQYF. In DNA form, the CDR3 reads TGCGCCAGCAGCTTGGTCGGGGAGCCGAAAGAGACCCAGTACTTC.

CDR3 sequence: CASSLGGKAEAFF. The DNA for the CDR3 is TGTGCCAGCAGCTTGGGGGGGAAAGCTGAAGCTTTCTTT. V gene TRBV5-4 combines with J gene TRBJ1-1; a weak D match, TRBD1 (5 bases). V was trimmed by 0 bases and J by 6 bases, leaving 9 bases between them. The CDR3 is 13 residues long. CDR1 is SGHNT and CDR2 is YYREEE in the germline V gene (reference sequence).

At least ten counts were recorded for this clonotype. This chain uses TRBV20-1 with TRBJ1-1; 8 bases agree with TRBD1. CDR1 DFQATT and CDR2 SNEGSKA come from the germline V gene (reference sequence). CDR3 size: 14 residues. J gave up 1 base and V 4 bases, and 5 bases lay outside the gene matches. The CDR3 DNA reads as TGCAGTGCTATTCAGGGGGCCGGGAACACTGAAGCTTTCTTT. Its protein product is CSAIQGAGNTEAFF.

This clonotype was recorded at least ten times. V and J are TRBV20-1 and TRBJ1-1; no definite D call. This CDR3 has 13 amino acids. V was clipped by 3 bases and J by 5 bases, with 13 bases between them. Germline V CDR1 and CDR2: DFQATT, SNEGSKA (reference sequence). Here the CDR3 reads CSASPGGLTEAFF. CDR3 bases: TGCAGTGCTAGCCCGGGAGGGTTAACTGAAGCTTTCTTT.

Only a few counts were recorded for this clonotype. The rearrangement links TRBV14 to TRBJ1-1; D call uncertain. Trimming removed 1 base at V and 5 bases at J, with 11 bases between. Germline assignment: CDR1 SGHDN and CDR2 FVKESK. CDR3 length: 14 amino acids. The CDR3 is CASSQAGYGTEAFF. In DNA form, the CDR3 reads TGTGCCAGCAGCCAAGCTGGGTACGGGACTGAAGCTTTCTTT.